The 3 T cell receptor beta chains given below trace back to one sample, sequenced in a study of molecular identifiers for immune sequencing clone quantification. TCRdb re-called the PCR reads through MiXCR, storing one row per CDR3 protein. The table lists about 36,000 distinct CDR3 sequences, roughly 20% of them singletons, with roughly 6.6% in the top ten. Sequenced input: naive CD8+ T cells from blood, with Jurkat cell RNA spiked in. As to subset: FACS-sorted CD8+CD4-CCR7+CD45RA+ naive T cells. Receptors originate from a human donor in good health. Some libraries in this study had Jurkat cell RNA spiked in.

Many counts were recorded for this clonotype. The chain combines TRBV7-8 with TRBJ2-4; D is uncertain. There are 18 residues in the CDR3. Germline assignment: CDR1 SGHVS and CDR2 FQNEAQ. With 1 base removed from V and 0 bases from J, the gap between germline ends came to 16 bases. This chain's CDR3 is CASSLDIPMGIAKNIQYF. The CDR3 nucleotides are TGTGCCAGCAGCTTAGACATTCCCATGGGAATAGCCAAAAACATTCAGTACTTC. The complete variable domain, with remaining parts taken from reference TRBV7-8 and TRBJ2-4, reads GAGVSQSPRYKVAKRGQDVALRCDPISGHVSLFWYQQALGQGPEFLTYFQNEAQLDKSGLPSDRFFAERPEGSVSTLKIQRTQQEDSAVYLCASSLDIPMGIAKNIQYFGAGTRLSVL.

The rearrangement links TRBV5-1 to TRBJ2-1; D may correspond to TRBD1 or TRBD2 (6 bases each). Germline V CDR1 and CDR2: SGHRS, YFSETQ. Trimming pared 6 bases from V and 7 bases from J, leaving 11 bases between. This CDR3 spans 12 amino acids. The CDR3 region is CASTGARNEQFF. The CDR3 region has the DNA TGCGCCAGCACGGGGGCGCGTAATGAGCAGTTCTTC.

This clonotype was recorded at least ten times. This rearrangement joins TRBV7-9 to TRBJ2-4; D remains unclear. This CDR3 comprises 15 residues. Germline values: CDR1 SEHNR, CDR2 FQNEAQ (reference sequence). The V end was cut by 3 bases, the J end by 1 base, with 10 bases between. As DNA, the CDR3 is TGTGCCAGCAGCTTGATTTCCAGGGCCAAAAACATTCAGTACTTC. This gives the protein CASSLISRAKNIQYF.